This TCR beta chain was recovered during a study of CD8 T cells in Susac syndrome. An input of roughly 0.45 to 1 ug of RNA was subjected to reverse transcription using random hexamers. The CDR3 of TCR beta was amplified by immunoSEQ multiplex PCR across 54 Vbeta and 13 Jbeta. TCRdb reprocessed the immunoSEQ multiplex PCR reads with MiXCR, giving one entry per CDR3 protein. The table records approximately 100,000 distinct CDR3 sequences, approximately 91% of them present only once. The CDR3 is 13 amino acids. The V gene's germline CDR1 is SQVTM and CDR2 ANQGSEA. V lost 1 base, J lost 7 bases, and 13 bases lay in between.

This receptor was taken from a human donor in good health. Specimen: CD4+ T cells from PBMCs. The rearrangement joins TRBV29-1 to TRBJ1-2, with a possible D match to TRBD1 (5 bases). This CDR3 is CSVEVVGTGGYTF. CDR3 coding DNA: TGCAGCGTTGAAGTGGTGGGGACTGGTGGCTACACCTTC.